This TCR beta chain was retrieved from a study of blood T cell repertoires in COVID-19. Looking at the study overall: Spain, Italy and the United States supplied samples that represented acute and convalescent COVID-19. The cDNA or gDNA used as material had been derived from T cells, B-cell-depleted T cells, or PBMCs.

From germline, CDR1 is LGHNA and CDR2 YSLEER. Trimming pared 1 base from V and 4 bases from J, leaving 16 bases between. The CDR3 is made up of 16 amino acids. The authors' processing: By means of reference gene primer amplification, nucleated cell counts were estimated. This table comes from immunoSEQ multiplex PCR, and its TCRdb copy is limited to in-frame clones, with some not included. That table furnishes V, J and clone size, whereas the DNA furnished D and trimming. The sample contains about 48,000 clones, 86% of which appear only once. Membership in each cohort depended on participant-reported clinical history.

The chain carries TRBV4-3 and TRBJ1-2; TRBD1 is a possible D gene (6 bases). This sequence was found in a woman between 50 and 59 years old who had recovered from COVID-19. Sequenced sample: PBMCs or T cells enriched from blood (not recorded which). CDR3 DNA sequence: TGCGCCAGCAGCCAAGGGACAGCGGGGGAGGTCTATGGCTACACCTTC. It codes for CASSQGTAGEVYGYTF.